The 16 T cell receptor beta chains below all came from one sample that was sequenced in a study of cytomegalovirus exposure and HLA in healthy donors. Both 60 Vbeta primers and 13 Jbeta primers went into the PCR. Produced via immunoSEQ multiplex PCR; TCRdb's table is partial and in-frame only. The table includes roughly 150,000 clones, about 85% detected once. Sequencing used PBMCs. The receptors originated from a man between 25 and 39 years old in good health and CMV-seropositive.

V and J are TRBV2 and TRBJ2-5; possible D gene TRBD2, 6 bases. The germline V and J ends were trimmed by 0 bases and 5 bases, with 10 bases remaining between them. Germline assignment: CDR1 SNHLY and CDR2 FYNNEI. CDR3 length: 14 amino acids. The CDR3 DNA follows: TGTGCCAGCAGTGAAGCGGGGGGATGGGAGACCCAGTACTTC. Its translation: CASSEAGGWETQYF.

V is TRBV6-6 and J is TRBJ2-1; perhaps TRBD2 as D (6 bases). The V end was cut by 5 bases, the J end by 3 bases, with 17 bases between. This CDR3 region has 16 residues. CDR1 is MNHNY, CDR2 SVGAGI, per germline (reference sequence). The CDR3 protein is CASSTRGGSGYNEQFF. The CDR3 nucleotides read TGTGCCAGCAGTACCAGAGGAGGGAGCGGCTACAATGAGCAGTTCTTC.

The chain links TRBV27 to TRBJ2-7; D call uncertain. The CDR3 length is 14 residues. CDR1 is MNHEY, CDR2 SMNVEV, per germline (reference sequence). Trimming pared 10 bases from V and 0 bases from J, leaving 16 bases between. The CDR3 sequence: CATASQVGSYEQYF. The DNA of the CDR3 is TGTGCCACCGCGAGCCAGGTAGGCTCCTACGAGCAGTACTTC.

This chain uses TRBV7-9 with TRBJ2-3, with TRBD1 matching 10 bases. Germline-derived CDR1 and CDR2 are SEHNR and FQNEAQ (reference sequence). There are 16 residues in the CDR3. Germline trimming cut 8 bases from V and 1 base from J; bases unmatched to any gene: 9. CDR3 sequence (DNA): TGTGCCAGCCGACTGGCTGGGACAGGGGGCACAGATACGCAGTATTTT. Its translation is CASRLAGTGGTDTQYF. Full variable domain (missing parts from reference TRBV7-9 and TRBJ2-3): DTGVSQNPRHKITKRGQNVTFRCDPISEHNRLYWYRQTLGQGPEFLTYFQNEAQLEKSRLLSDRFSAERPKGSFSTLEIQRTEQGDSAMYLCASRLAGTGGTDTQYFGPGTRLTVL.

This chain uses TRBV5-1 with TRBJ2-5; 10 bases are a match to TRBD2. Germline lookup yields CDR1 SGHRS and CDR2 YFSETQ. V was pared by 7 bases and J by 5 bases, with 11 bases of the junction left unmatched. The CDR3 runs to 15 residues. This CDR3 reads CASAVLAGVGETQYF. The CDR3 bases are TGCGCCAGCGCCGTCCTAGCGGGAGTGGGGGAGACCCAGTACTTC. Full variable domain (missing parts from reference TRBV5-1 and TRBJ2-5): KAGVTQTPRYLIKTRGQQVTLSCSPISGHRSVSWYQQTPGQGLQFLFEYFSETQRNKGNFPGRFSGRQFSNSRSEMNVSTLELGDSALYLCASAVLAGVGETQYFGPGTRLLVL.

This clone was counted only a few times. J is TRBJ1-4 and V is TRBV4-3, with D possibly matching TRBD1 (6 bases). The CDR3 totals 16 residues. From germline, CDR1 is LGHNA and CDR2 YSLEER. V gave up 0 bases and J gave up 4 bases, with 12 bases separating them. The CDR3 sequence is CASSQDGGAGNEKLFF. In DNA, the CDR3 is TGCGCCAGCAGCCAAGATGGGGGGGCTGGTAATGAAAAACTGTTTTTT.

The chain joins TRBV5-5 to TRBJ1-1; D may be TRBD1 (6 bases). The ends were cut back, 0 bases at V and 10 bases at J, with 13 bases in the middle. Germline-derived CDR1 and CDR2 are SGHKS and YYEKEE (reference sequence). CDR3 length: 13 amino acids. The CDR3 DNA reads as TGTGCCAGCAGCTTGGCAGGGGCGCGTGGAGCTTTCTTT. Encoded protein: CASSLAGARGAFF.

The chain joins TRBV11-3 to TRBJ2-1; D may be TRBD2 (5 bases). Germline V CDR1 and CDR2: SGHNT, YENEEA. The V end was cut by 2 bases, the J end by 3 bases, with 20 bases between. CDR3 length: 18 amino acids. The CDR3, as DNA: TGTGCCAGCAGCTTAAAGCGAGGGAGAAATCCGATCTACAATGAGCAGTTCTTC. Translation: CASSLKRGRNPIYNEQFF.

The CDR3 nucleotides read TGCAGCGTCCTGCCGGACAGGGGCCCCAATGAGCAGTTCTTC. This encodes CSVLPDRGPNEQFF. The chain couples TRBV29-1 to TRBJ2-1, with TRBD1 matching 9 bases. This CDR3 contains 14 residues. V trimming: 6 bases; J trimming: 6 bases; junction bases outside the gene matches: 9. Germline V gene lookup returns CDR1 SQVTM and CDR2 ANQGSEA.

This rearrangement joins TRBV7-6 to TRBJ2-7; 10 nucleotides align to TRBD2. V lost 4 bases, J lost 1 base, and 4 bases stayed unmatched. CDR3 length equals 15 residues. Germline lookup yields CDR1 SGHVS and CDR2 FNYEAQ. DNA for the CDR3: TGTGCCAGCAGCTCCGGGACTAGCGCATCCTACGAGCAGTACTTC. This codes for CASSSGTSASYEQYF. The variable domain in full, with the rest retrieved from reference TRBV7-6 and TRBJ2-7, is GAGVSQSPRYKVTKRGQDVALRCDPISGHVSLYWYRQALGQGPEFLTYFNYEAQQDKSGLPNDRFSAERPEGSISTLTIQRTEQRDSAMYRCASSSGTSASYEQYFGPGTRLTVT.

The genes are TRBV18 and TRBJ1-1, with no clear D. Trimming removed 2 bases at V and 7 bases at J, with 11 bases between. This CDR3 spans 13 amino acids. The V gene's germline CDR1 is KGHSH and CDR2 LQKENI. This CDR3 reads CASSPGGGNEAFF. The CDR3 coding sequence is TGTGCCAGCTCACCAGGCGGAGGGAATGAAGCTTTCTTT. The complete variable domain, with remaining parts taken from reference TRBV18 and TRBJ1-1, reads NAGVMQNPRHLVRRRGQEARLRCSPMKGHSHVYWYRQLPEEGLKFMVYLQKENIIDESGMPKERFSAEFPKEGPSILRIQQVVRGDSAAYFCASSPGGGNEAFFGQGTRLTVV.

The chain links TRBV6-5 to TRBJ1-5; 8 bases fit TRBD1. The V segment lost 6 bases and the J segment 1 base; nucleotides outside the gene matches: 5. The germline V gene encodes CDR1 MNHEY and CDR2 SVGAGI. The CDR3 consists of 15 residues. In DNA, the CDR3 is TGTGCCAGCAGATTCGGACAGGGAAGCAATCAGCCCCAGCATTTT. It yields the protein CASRFGQGSNQPQHF.

The V gene is TRBV6-6, the J gene TRBJ1-1, with D perhaps TRBD1 (5 bases). Looked up from germline, CDR1 is MNHNY and CDR2 is SVGAGI (reference sequence). This CDR3 spans 12 amino acids. Deletions cut 6 bases from V and 5 bases from J, with 10 bases between. The CDR3 coding sequence is TGTGCCAGCAGGAACGGGGGAACTGAAGCTTTCTTT. Its translation: CASRNGGTEAFF.

The chain employs TRBV11-2 and TRBJ2-7, with TRBD1 matching 7 bases. The CDR3 is 14 amino acids. Germline V gene data show CDR1 as SGHAT and CDR2 as FQNNGV. J lost 6 bases, V lost 4 bases, and 9 bases had no gene match. The DNA for the CDR3 is TGTGCCAGCAGCTGGCTTTCGACAGGGAGCGAGCAGTACTTC. This gives the protein CASSWLSTGSEQYF.

The chain links TRBV5-6 to TRBJ2-7; 9 bases agree with TRBD2. The ends lost 3 bases at V and 2 bases at J; junction bases unmatched: 6. The length of the CDR3 is 15 residues. The germline V gene encodes CDR1 SGHDT and CDR2 YYEEEE. CDR3 sequence (DNA): TGTGCCAGCAGCTCGCCGACTAGCGGCGCCTACGAGCAGTACTTC. Translating gives CASSSPTSGAYEQYF. Looking up the rest from reference TRBV5-6 and TRBJ2-7 gives the full variable domain: DAGVTQSPTHLIKTRGQQVTLRCSPKSGHDTVSWYQQALGQGPQFIFQYYEEEERQRGNFPDRFSGHQFPNYSSELNVNALLLGDSALYLCASSSPTSGAYEQYFGPGTRLTVT.

This clone was detected once. The gene calls are TRBV9 and TRBJ2-1, with D unclear. The CDR3 extends over 15 amino acids. V was clipped by 4 bases and J by 4 bases, with 15 bases between them. The germline gives CDR1 SGDLS, CDR2 YYNGEE. The CDR3 nucleotides are TGTGCCAGCAGCCCCCAAGGAGCGTCATACAATGAGCAGTTCTTC. Protein: CASSPQGASYNEQFF.